Listed below are T cell receptor beta chains from one sample, sequenced in a study of T cell responses to AZD1222 COVID-19 vaccine. Libraries were prepared by immunoSEQ multiplex PCR; TCRdb keeps only in-frame clonotypes and omits some of them. The data contain 100,000 to 150,000 clones, 93% of them singletons. Sequencing was performed on peripheral blood, taken on day 0 of AZD1222 vaccination. The receptors come from an adult in good health. CDR3s include the opening cysteine and the closing phenylalanine or tryptophan.

>TRBV27
CASSLNRGGNSPLHF
>TRBV6-5
CASRDRGNSPLHF
>TRBV7-8
CASSLGGDGNTIYF
>TRBV27
CASSFTGGRNEQFF
>TRBV19
CASTDTFTGELFF
>TRBV7-2
CASSLVGLARGEQYF
>TRBV5-1
CASSLGSSGNTIYF
>TRBV18
CASTTDGYEQYF
>TRBV14
CASSQDVQAGGYGYTF
>TRBV7-3
CASSSTRNTEAFF
>TRBV19
CASTSDRGIGQPQHF
>TRBV12-5
CASGFFLQREHGTDTQYF
>TRBV29-1
CSVGGIDNYGYTF
>TRBV28
CASSLWSSGRAEQYF
>TRBV6-5
CASSNQPGQRQHF
>TRBV4-2
CASSQEAPGGGNTEAFF
>TRBV7-9
CASMRGPNSEAFF
>TRBV3-1/TRBV3-2
CASSLLQSTNEKLFF
>TRBV7-9
CASSKRTGIADTQYF
>TRBV7-9
CASSLPGSQETQYF
>TRBV4-1
CASSQESGRGYEQYF
>TRBV9
CASSVGGRVSYNEQFF
>TRBV5-5
CASSLYVDTQYF
>TRBV24-1
CATSDPAGEMAGANVLTF
>TRBV2
CASIPTSGTSYNEQFF
>TRBV27
CASSFRLGNTEAFF
>TRBV7-2
CASSLRSLAGGPYTQYF
>TRBV3-1/TRBV3-2
CASSQVGAPGLAQYNEQFF
>TRBV28
CASSLSGGVADTQYF